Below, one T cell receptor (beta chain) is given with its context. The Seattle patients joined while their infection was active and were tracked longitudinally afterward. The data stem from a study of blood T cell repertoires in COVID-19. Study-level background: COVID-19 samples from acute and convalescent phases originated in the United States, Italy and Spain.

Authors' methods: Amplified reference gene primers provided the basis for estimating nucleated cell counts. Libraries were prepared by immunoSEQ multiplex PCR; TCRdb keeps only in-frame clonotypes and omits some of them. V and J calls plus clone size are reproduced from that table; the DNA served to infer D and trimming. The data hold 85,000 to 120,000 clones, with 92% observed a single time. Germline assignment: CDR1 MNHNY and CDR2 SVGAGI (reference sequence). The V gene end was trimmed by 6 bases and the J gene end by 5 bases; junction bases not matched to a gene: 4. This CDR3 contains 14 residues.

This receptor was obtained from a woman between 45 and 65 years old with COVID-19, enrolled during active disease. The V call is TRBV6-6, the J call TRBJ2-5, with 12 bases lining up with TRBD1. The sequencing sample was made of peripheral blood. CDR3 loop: CASRGTGGKETQYF. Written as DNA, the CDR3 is TGTGCCAGCAGGGGGACAGGGGGCAAGGAGACCCAGTACTTC.